The clone carrying this T cell receptor beta chain was seen many times. Antigen unknown. Mismatch with germline at one junction end may stem from a read error. Template material for amplifying TCR beta CDR3 regions consisted of RNA transcripts. In the first-round RT-PCR of the TCR CDR3, the HTBI primer set was used. TCRdb used MiXCR to reprocess the multiplex PCR reads, holding one entry per CDR3 protein. The table records 640,000 or so distinct CDR3 sequences, approximately 14% of them present only once. Lactation, pregnancy, other autoimmune disease or uncontrolled infection excluded patients. Diagnostic decisions used clinical symptoms, serum thyroxine and TRAb, thyroid ultrasound and orbital computed tomography. The entry originates in a study of T cells in Graves' hyperthyroidism and ophthalmopathy. Whole-study findings and limits: A model built on 13 V-J features separated ophthalmopathy from stable hyperthyroidism.

Germline loops: CDR1 MDHEN, CDR2 SYDVKM. The CDR3 length is 12 residues. This TCR was recovered from a woman aged 40 to 50 with Graves' ophthalmopathy. This rearrangement joins TRBV28 to TRBJ2-7; 8 bases fit TRBD1. Source material: blood. CDR3 sequence reads: CASSLGQGHSSF. Written as DNA, the CDR3 is TGTGCCAGCAGTCTTGGACAGGGCCACTCCTCCTTC.